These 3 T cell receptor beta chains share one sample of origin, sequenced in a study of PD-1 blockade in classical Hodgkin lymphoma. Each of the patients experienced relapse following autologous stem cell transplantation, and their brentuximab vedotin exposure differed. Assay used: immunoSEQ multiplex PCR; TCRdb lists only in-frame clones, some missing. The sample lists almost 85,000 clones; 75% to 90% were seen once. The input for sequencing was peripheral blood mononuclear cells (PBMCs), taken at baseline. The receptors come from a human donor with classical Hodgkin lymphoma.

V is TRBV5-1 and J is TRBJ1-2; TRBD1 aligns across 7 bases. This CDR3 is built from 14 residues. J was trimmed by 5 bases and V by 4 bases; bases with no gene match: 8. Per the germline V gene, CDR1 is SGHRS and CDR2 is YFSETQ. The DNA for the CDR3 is TGCGCCAGCAGCAGTACCGGGACAGTTTATGGCTACACCTTC. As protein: CASSSTGTVYGYTF.

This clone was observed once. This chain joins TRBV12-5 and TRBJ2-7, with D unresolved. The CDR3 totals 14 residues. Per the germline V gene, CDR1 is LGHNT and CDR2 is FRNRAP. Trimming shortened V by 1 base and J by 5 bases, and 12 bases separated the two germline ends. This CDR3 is CASGLDPDFHEQYF. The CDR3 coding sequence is TGTGCTAGTGGTTTGGATCCTGACTTTCACGAGCAGTACTTC.

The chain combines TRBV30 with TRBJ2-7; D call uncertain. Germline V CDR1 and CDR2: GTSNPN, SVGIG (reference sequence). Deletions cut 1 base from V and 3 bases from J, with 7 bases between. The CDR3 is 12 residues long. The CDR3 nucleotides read TGTGCCTGGAGTGCGACCAGCTACGAGCAGTACTTC. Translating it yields CAWSATSYEQYF.